This T cell receptor beta chain was recovered during a study of blood T cells in healthy people across ages. The authors ran a second PCR of about 7 to 11 cycles using a sample-barcoded 5' primer and a J-beta primer mix. From the 5' RACE reads, TCRdb called clonotypes with MiXCR, one entry per CDR3 protein. The sample consists of roughly 1,800,000 distinct CDR3 sequences, less than 50% of them appearing once. Germline CDR1 and CDR2: MNHEY and SMNVEV (reference sequence). The CDR3 consists of 14 residues. With 3 bases removed from V and 8 bases from J, the gap between germline ends came to 14 bases. The sample taken for sequencing was blood. The chain uses TRBV27 and TRBJ2-1, with D possibly matching TRBD2 (5 bases). The TCR originated in a woman aged 40 to 50 in good health. CDR3 in amino acids: CASSFQTASHEQFF. The CDR3 DNA sequence: TGTGCCAGCAGTTTCCAGACGGCTAGCCATGAGCAGTTCTTC.